This TCR beta chain was sequenced during a study of a mutant IDH1 vaccine in newly diagnosed glioma. Turning to the study itself: First vaccine doses came 4-6 weeks after radiotherapy alone, or with temozolomide cycles. Standard pretreatment was either radiotherapy, temozolomide, or, for most, radiochemotherapy with temozolomide. The week-35 safety follow-up was V12, and the week-47 study end was V13.

The sample's time point: week 35, safety follow-up. The vaccine gave 300 ug of a 20-mer mutant IDH1 peptide subcutaneously per dose. General study results and limits: Among top peripheral T cell clonotypes, changes seemed unrelated to pseudoprogression.

Clones were sequenced by immunoSEQ multiplex PCR, and TCRdb holds only the in-frame ones, with some missing. The sample shows tens of thousands of clones, approximately 83% of them seen only once. V was trimmed by 5 bases and J by 0 bases, leaving 12 bases between them. This CDR3 region has 15 residues. CDR1 is SGDLS, CDR2 YYNGEE, per germline. Comments on this clone: What it binds is unknown.

Sample: PBMCs, taken from a glioma patient whose treatment included an IDH1 peptide vaccine. This sequence joins TRBV9 and TRBJ2-1; D unresolved. This receptor was taken from a woman aged 45-65 years with glioma. CDR3 sequence reads: CASSTTPSSYNEQFF. CDR3 DNA: TGTGCCAGCAGTACTACTCCGAGCTCCTACAATGAGCAGTTCTTC.